The rows below give T cell receptor beta chains drawn from one sample of a study of blood T cell repertoires in COVID-19. Clones were read by immunoSEQ multiplex PCR, and TCRdb kept only the in-frame ones, dropping some. The sample lists fewer than 65,000 clones; 80% to 90% were seen once. Sequenced material: peripheral blood. All receptors come from a man in his sixties with acute or convalescent COVID-19. Both conserved end residues are part of each CDR3. Each record gives: V gene, D gene, clone size, J gene, CDR3 protein, CDR3 DNA. The D gene is left open where the match is weak. Only part of the rows carry a size: once, few, many, or a class if the clone is expanded.

TRBV5-1	TRBD1	once	TRBJ1-2	CASSADREKDGYTF	TGCGCCAGCAGCGCGGACAGGGAAAAGGATGGCTACACCTTC
TRBV28	.	.	TRBJ2-2	CASSNPGQNTGELFF	TGTGCCAGCAGTAACCCAGGACAAAACACCGGGGAGCTGTTTTTT
TRBV7-2	TRBD1	.	TRBJ2-7	CASSPRQGIGEQYF	TGTGCCAGCAGCCCCCGACAGGGGATAGGAGAGCAGTACTTC
TRBV11-2	.	.	TRBJ1-2	CASSLGTVNNYGYTF	TGTGCCAGCAGCTTAGGGACAGTTAACAACTATGGCTACACCTTC
TRBV6-5	.	.	TRBJ1-3	CASSTGHSSGNTIYF	TGTGCCAGCAGTACGGGACACAGCTCTGGAAACACCATATATTTT
TRBV18	TRBD1	.	TRBJ2-7	CASSPRTGELWEQYF	TGTGCCAGCTCACCTCGGACAGGGGAGTTGTGGGAGCAGTACTTC
TRBV4-1	.	.	TRBJ1-5	CASSQLPEKYQPQHF	TGCGCCAGCAGCCAATTACCCGAGAAGTATCAGCCCCAGCATTTT
TRBV5-4	TRBD2	.	TRBJ2-2	CASSSGGGRVTGELFF	TGTGCCAGCAGCTCTGGTGGCGGGAGGGTCACCGGGGAGCTGTTTTTT
TRBV7-2	TRBD2	.	TRBJ2-7	CASRPGTSGFGQYF	TGTGCCAGCAGGCCCGGGACTAGCGGGTTCGGGCAGTACTTC
TRBV10-2	TRBD2	.	TRBJ2-1	CASSPSRLAGGSDEQFF	TGCGCCAGCAGTCCATCTCGACTAGCGGGGGGTTCGGATGAGCAGTTCTTC
TRBV12-3/TRBV12-4	.	once	TRBJ1-2	CASSLQGLDGYTF	TGTGCCAGCAGTTTACAGGGTTTGGATGGCTACACCTTC
TRBV24-1	.	.	TRBJ2-7	CATSDKLQGTGSHEQYF	TGTGCCACCAGTGATAAACTCCAGGGTACCGGGTCCCACGAGCAGTACTTC
TRBV29-1	TRBD1	.	TRBJ2-1	CSSRTGSSYNEQFF	TGCAGCTCTCGGACAGGGAGCTCCTACAATGAGCAGTTCTTC
TRBV18	.	.	TRBJ1-2	CASSPLVATGANYGYTF	TGTGCCAGCTCACCACTCGTGGCGACAGGTGCTAACTATGGCTACACCTTC
TRBV5-1	TRBD2	.	TRBJ2-5	CASSLAGGETQYF	TGCGCCAGCAGCTTGGCCGGGGGGGAGACCCAGTACTTC
TRBV15	TRBD1	.	TRBJ2-7	CATSPRTGSSNEQYF	TGTGCCACCAGCCCCCGGACAGGGTCAAGTAACGAGCAGTACTTC
TRBV6-1	TRBD1	.	TRBJ2-1	CASSGSGTGGLGEQFF	TGTGCCAGCAGTGGTTCAGGGACAGGGGGCCTGGGTGAGCAGTTCTTC
TRBV21-1	.	once	TRBJ2-5	CASSWKPGLKPQETQYF	TGTGCCAGCAGCTGGAAGCCGGGACTAAAACCCCAAGAGACCCAGTACTTC
TRBV9	TRBD2	.	TRBJ2-3	CASSAGLASTDTQYF	TGTGCCAGCAGCGCCGGACTAGCTAGCACAGATACGCAGTATTTT
TRBV2	.	.	TRBJ2-7	CASSDNYEQYF	TGTGCCAGCAGTGACAACTACGAGCAGTACTTC
TRBV7-9	TRBD2	.	TRBJ2-2	CASSSSGEANTGELFF	TGTGCCAGCAGCTCTAGCGGGGAAGCGAACACCGGGGAGCTGTTTTTT
TRBV28	.	.	TRBJ2-1	CASSLSDLSYNEQFF	TGTGCCAGCAGTTTGTCAGATCTTTCCTACAATGAGCAGTTCTTC
TRBV19	.	.	TRBJ2-3	CASSSTGTDTQYF	TGTGCCAGTAGTTCGACAGGCACAGATACGCAGTATTTT
TRBV6-5	.	once	TRBJ2-7	CACSREVRGEQYF	TGTGCCTGTTCACGGGAGGTCAGGGGCGAGCAGTACTTC
TRBV27	.	.	TRBJ2-4	CASSSLGKSQNIQYF	TGTGCCAGCAGCTCTTTGGGCAAATCCCAAAACATTCAGTACTTC
TRBV5-1	TRBD2	.	TRBJ2-7	CASSSAGTTAAYEQYF	TGCGCCAGCAGTTCCGCCGGGACTACGGCGGCCTACGAGCAGTACTTC
TRBV9	TRBD2	.	TRBJ2-5	CASSVGGSGEETQYF	TGTGCCAGCAGCGTAGGCGGGAGCGGGGAAGAGACCCAGTACTTC
TRBV15	TRBD2	.	TRBJ2-5	CATSSRGGRETQYF	TGTGCCACCAGCAGCCGCGGGGGGCGGGAGACCCAGTACTTC
TRBV28	TRBD1	.	TRBJ2-7	CASSLRTGQGGPEQYF	TGTGCCAGCAGTTTACGCACAGGACAGGGGGGGCCCGAGCAGTACTTC
TRBV12-3/TRBV12-4	.	.	TRBJ2-5	CASSSVMGGTQYF	TGTGCCAGCAGTTCTGTTATGGGGGGGACCCAGTACTTC
TRBV11-3	TRBD1	.	TRBJ2-7	CASSPGTGRYEQYF	TGTGCCAGCAGCCCCGGGACAGGGCGCTACGAGCAGTACTTC
TRBV5-1	.	.	TRBJ2-3	CASSPGTDTQYF	TGCGCCAGCAGCCCGGGCACAGATACGCAGTATTTT
TRBV4-2	TRBD2	.	TRBJ2-2	CASGSAGGGAGELFF	TGTGCCAGCGGATCAGCGGGGGGAGGTGCCGGGGAGCTGTTTTTT
TRBV5-6	TRBD1	.	TRBJ2-1	CASSLLPGQSYNEQFF	TGTGCCAGCAGCTTGTTACCGGGACAGAGCTACAATGAGCAGTTCTTC
TRBV7-2	TRBD2	.	TRBJ2-3	CASSIGLAGPTSTDTQYF	TGTGCCAGCAGCATCGGACTAGCGGGGCCCACTAGCACAGATACGCAGTATTTT
TRBV27	TRBD2	.	TRBJ2-3	CASGSPGLAFTDTQYF	TGTGCCAGCGGTTCACCGGGACTAGCGTTTACAGATACGCAGTATTTT
TRBV7-9	.	.	TRBJ2-4	CASSPGGNIQYF	TGTGCCAGCAGCCCAGGGGGGAACATTCAGTACTTC
TRBV9	.	.	TRBJ1-4	CASSVSGSNEKLFF	TGTGCCAGCAGCGTAAGCGGATCTAATGAAAAACTGTTTTTT
TRBV5-6	.	.	TRBJ2-2	CASSFRQLKNTGELFF	TGTGCCAGCAGCTTCAGACAATTGAAGAACACCGGGGAGCTGTTTTTT
TRBV5-4	TRBD2	.	TRBJ2-1	CASSLRLAGGNEQFF	TGTGCCAGCAGCTTGCGACTAGCGGGGGGCAATGAGCAGTTCTTC
TRBV28	TRBD2	.	TRBJ2-7	CASSLFGSETSGSSSYEQYF	TGTGCCAGCAGTTTATTTGGGTCGGAGACTAGCGGGTCGAGCTCCTACGAGCAGTACTTC
TRBV7-9	TRBD1	.	TRBJ2-5	CARVDTGEETQYF	TGTGCCAGGGTGGATACAGGGGAAGAGACCCAGTACTTC
TRBV28	TRBD2	.	TRBJ2-3	CASSSTGLARTDTQYF	TGTGCCAGCAGTTCCACGGGACTAGCGAGAACGGATACGCAGTATTTT
TRBV11-3	.	.	TRBJ1-1	CASSFKRSTEAFF	TGTGCCAGCAGCTTCAAGAGGTCGACTGAAGCTTTCTTT
TRBV6-2/TRBV6-3	.	once	TRBJ1-4	CASSYSEKLFF	TGTGCCAGCAGTTACAGCGAAAAACTGTTTTTT
TRBV7-9	TRBD2	.	TRBJ2-3	CASSRAGVITDTQYF	TGTGCCAGCAGCCGCGCGGGGGTCATCACAGATACGCAGTATTTT
TRBV19	TRBD1	.	TRBJ1-4	CASKDRGRDEKLFF	TGTGCCAGTAAGGACAGGGGGCGCGACGAAAAACTGTTTTTT
TRBV2	TRBD1	.	TRBJ2-3	CAMPNLDRGPADTQYF	TGTGCCATGCCAAACCTGGACAGGGGGCCAGCAGATACGCAGTATTTT